A single TCR beta chain is shown here with its context. The method was immunoSEQ multiplex PCR; TCRdb's version includes in-frame clones alone and lacks a portion of them. The sample consists of some 120,000 clones, over 65% of them appearing once. This record comes from a study of shared clonotypes between healthy human individuals. The CDR3 covers 14 residues. The V and J ends lost 0 bases and 6 bases respectively, with 12 bases between them. CDR1 and CDR2 from the germline V gene are MNHEY and SMNVEV (reference sequence). The source material was memory CD8+ T cells sorted from blood. Documented subset: CD45RO+ cells pooled with CCR7-negative TemRA cells. The receptor was derived from a woman aged 30 to 39 in good health. The chain uses TRBV27 and TRBJ2-7; perhaps D is TRBD1 or TRBD2 (5 bases each). CDR3 nucleotide sequence: TGTGCCAGCAGTTTATCGGGGACGGGGATCGAGCAGTACTTC. Amino acids: CASSLSGTGIEQYF.